The rows below give T cell receptor beta chains drawn from one sample of a study of blood T cell repertoires in COVID-19. This table comes from immunoSEQ multiplex PCR, and its TCRdb copy is limited to in-frame clones, with some not included. Of around 100,000 clones listed, 70% to 90% are singletons. The sample consisted of peripheral blood. These receptors were obtained from a man aged 50-59 years with active or convalescent COVID-19. The CDR3 runs from the conserved cysteine through the conserved F or W. The D gene is left open where the match is weak. Size is stated for part of the rows, as once, few or many counts, or as a class when the clone is expanded.

clone size: -
D gene: -
J gene: TRBJ2-7
V gene: TRBV27
CDR3 DNA: TGTGCCAGCAGTTTTGGCCCGGGAAGTCTCTACGAGCAGTACTTC
CDR3 protein: CASSFGPGSLYEQYF

clone size: -
D gene: -
J gene: TRBJ2-7
V gene: TRBV10-3
CDR3 DNA: TGTGCCATCAGTGAGGGAGGAGTAGTCTACGAGCAGTACTTC
CDR3 protein: CAISEGGVVYEQYF

clone size: -
D gene: -
J gene: TRBJ2-1
V gene: TRBV27
CDR3 DNA: TGTGCCAGCAGTTTATCCAGGACAGCCAATGAGCAGTTCTTC
CDR3 protein: CASSLSRTANEQFF

clone size: -
D gene: TRBD2
J gene: TRBJ2-7
V gene: TRBV9
CDR3 DNA: TGTGCCAGCAGCAAAGAGGGGGGGTTAGGACTAGCGGGATTGCAGCAGTACTTC
CDR3 protein: CASSKEGGLGLAGLQQYF

clone size: -
D gene: -
J gene: TRBJ2-5
V gene: TRBV11-2
CDR3 DNA: TGTGCCAGCAGCTTCAGGGCGGGGGACATCGCGGAGACCCAGTACTTC
CDR3 protein: CASSFRAGDIAETQYF

clone size: few
D gene: TRBD1
J gene: TRBJ2-7
V gene: TRBV6-5
CDR3 DNA: TGTGCCAGCAGTTACCGGGACAGGGGCTACGAGCAGTACTTC
CDR3 protein: CASSYRDRGYEQYF

clone size: -
D gene: -
J gene: TRBJ1-1
V gene: TRBV3-1/TRBV3-2
CDR3 DNA: TGTGCCAGCAGCCAAGGCGGGGTGGGGAAGGGGGCTTTCTTT
CDR3 protein: CASSQGGVGKGAFF

clone size: -
D gene: TRBD1
J gene: TRBJ1-5
V gene: TRBV28
CDR3 DNA: TGTGCCAGCAGTCTCACAGGGGGTCAGCCCCAGCATTTT
CDR3 protein: CASSLTGGQPQHF

clone size: -
D gene: TRBD1
J gene: TRBJ2-2
V gene: TRBV5-1
CDR3 DNA: TGCGCCAGCAGCTGGGGACAGGGGAACACCGGGGAGCTGTTTTTT
CDR3 protein: CASSWGQGNTGELFF

clone size: -
D gene: TRBD1
J gene: TRBJ1-2
V gene: TRBV2
CDR3 DNA: TGTGCCAGCAGTGCCGACAGGGGTAACTATGGCTACACCTTC
CDR3 protein: CASSADRGNYGYTF

clone size: -
D gene: TRBD2
J gene: TRBJ2-1
V gene: TRBV28
CDR3 DNA: TGTGCCAGCAGAGGTAGCGGGAGGGTGCCGTTCTTC
CDR3 protein: CASRGSGRVPFF

clone size: -
D gene: -
J gene: TRBJ1-1
V gene: TRBV5-4
CDR3 DNA: TGTGCCAGCAGCTTGGACAGGTCTCCTGAAGCTTTCTTT
CDR3 protein: CASSLDRSPEAFF

clone size: -
D gene: TRBD1
J gene: TRBJ2-7
V gene: TRBV19
CDR3 DNA: TGTGCCAGTAGTGCCGGGACAGGGGCCGAGCAGTACTTC
CDR3 protein: CASSAGTGAEQYF

clone size: -
D gene: TRBD2
J gene: TRBJ2-3
V gene: TRBV5-1
CDR3 DNA: TGCGCCAGCCTCAGTCAGGGACTAGCGTCGGATACGCAGTATTTT
CDR3 protein: CASLSQGLASDTQYF

clone size: -
D gene: -
J gene: TRBJ2-7
V gene: TRBV7-3
CDR3 DNA: TGTGCCAGCAGCTTAATGCCTAGCTCCTACGAGCAGTACTTC
CDR3 protein: CASSLMPSSYEQYF

clone size: -
D gene: -
J gene: TRBJ1-1
V gene: TRBV12-3/TRBV12-4
CDR3 DNA: TGTGCCAGCAGTCCTGGACGGGGGGTAGCAGCTTTCTTT
CDR3 protein: CASSPGRGVAAFF

clone size: few
D gene: TRBD2
J gene: TRBJ2-2
V gene: TRBV7-9
CDR3 DNA: TGTGCCAGCAGCCCCGGGAGACTAGCCACCGGGGAGCTGTTTTTT
CDR3 protein: CASSPGRLATGELFF

clone size: -
D gene: -
J gene: TRBJ2-2
V gene: TRBV5-6
CDR3 DNA: TGTGCCAGCAGCCCTGGCTGGGGGCCCACCGGGGAGCTGTTTTTT
CDR3 protein: CASSPGWGPTGELFF

clone size: -
D gene: TRBD2
J gene: TRBJ2-3
V gene: TRBV29-1
CDR3 DNA: TGCAGCGTCCTTAGCGGGAGGGCCCCAACAGATACGCAGTATTTT
CDR3 protein: CSVLSGRAPTDTQYF

clone size: -
D gene: -
J gene: TRBJ1-4
V gene: TRBV30
CDR3 DNA: TGTGCCTCGACACCAGGGGTGGGTGAAAAACTGTTTTTT
CDR3 protein: CASTPGVGEKLFF

clone size: once
D gene: TRBD2
J gene: TRBJ2-7
V gene: TRBV2
CDR3 DNA: TGTGCCAGCAGAGAGGCACTAGCGGGAGTTTATGAGCAGTACTTC
CDR3 protein: CASREALAGVYEQYF

clone size: once
D gene: -
J gene: TRBJ2-4
V gene: TRBV5-4
CDR3 DNA: TGTGCCAGCAGCTTGGAGGGGGTCGGAAACATTCAGTACTTC
CDR3 protein: CASSLEGVGNIQYF

clone size: -
D gene: -
J gene: TRBJ2-5
V gene: TRBV1
CDR3 DNA: TGCACCAGCAGCCCGCCTAGGGGCGAGACCCAGTACTTC
CDR3 protein: CTSSPPRGETQYF

clone size: -
D gene: TRBD1
J gene: TRBJ1-2
V gene: TRBV11-3
CDR3 DNA: TGTGCCAGCAGCTTGACAGGGAATATAAACTACACCTTC
CDR3 protein: CASSLTGNINYTF

clone size: -
D gene: -
J gene: TRBJ1-2
V gene: TRBV14
CDR3 DNA: TGTGCCAGCAGCCAAGATACTAAGGGGTATGGCTACACCTTC
CDR3 protein: CASSQDTKGYGYTF

clone size: -
D gene: -
J gene: TRBJ1-2
V gene: TRBV6-5
CDR3 DNA: TGTGCCAGCAGTTACTCTATCGGGGGTACGAGTGGCTACACCTTC
CDR3 protein: CASSYSIGGTSGYTF

clone size: -
D gene: -
J gene: TRBJ1-4
V gene: TRBV3-1/TRBV3-2
CDR3 DNA: TGTGCCTCCCGGGGGGGGGCAACTAATGAAAAACTGTTTTTT
CDR3 protein: CASRGGATNEKLFF

clone size: -
D gene: TRBD1
J gene: TRBJ1-6
V gene: TRBV5-4
CDR3 DNA: TGTGCCAGCAGCTTGACAGGGGGCGCGGGTTCACCCCTCCACTTT
CDR3 protein: CASSLTGGAGSPLHF

clone size: -
D gene: -
J gene: TRBJ1-1
V gene: TRBV5-1
CDR3 DNA: TGCGCCAGCGGGGGGGTTCCGAACACTGAAGCTTTCTTT
CDR3 protein: CASGGVPNTEAFF

clone size: -
D gene: -
J gene: TRBJ1-5
V gene: TRBV6-5
CDR3 DNA: TGTGCCAGCAGCCTCTCAGGGAATCAGCCCCAGCATTTT
CDR3 protein: CASSLSGNQPQHF

clone size: once
D gene: TRBD1
J gene: TRBJ1-5
V gene: TRBV28
CDR3 DNA: TGTGCCAGCAGTCCTCCAGGGGGCGCCGGGCAGCCCCAGCATTTT
CDR3 protein: CASSPPGGAGQPQHF

clone size: -
D gene: -
J gene: TRBJ2-7
V gene: TRBV19
CDR3 DNA: TGTGCCAGTAGCCCCGAGGGACTGAACGAGCAGTACTTC
CDR3 protein: CASSPEGLNEQYF

clone size: few
D gene: -
J gene: TRBJ1-1
V gene: TRBV12-3/TRBV12-4
CDR3 DNA: TGTGCCAGCAGCAATGTTTGGAACACTGAAGCTTTCTTT
CDR3 protein: CASSNVWNTEAFF

clone size: -
D gene: TRBD1
J gene: TRBJ2-7
V gene: TRBV5-4
CDR3 DNA: TGTGCCAGCAGCTCGGGACAGGATCCCCACGAGCAGTACTTC
CDR3 protein: CASSSGQDPHEQYF